This TCR beta chain derives from a study of T cell responses to AZD1222 COVID-19 vaccine. General study results and limits: Donors were chiefly white British, with a greater number of females, and clonal diversity was perhaps underestimated.

TCRdb's copy holds only in-frame clones and misses some; the assay was immunoSEQ multiplex PCR. This table holds 170,000 or so clones, roughly 87% found once. For this clone: Its antigen is not known.

The germline gives CDR1 KGHSH, CDR2 LQKENI. After removal of 3 bases from V and 0 bases from J, the junction contained 3 bases not matched to a gene. The CDR3 length is 15 residues. The receptor comes from an adult in good health. The chain links TRBV18 to TRBJ2-3; 7 bases agree with TRBD2. The material sequenced was peripheral blood, taken on day 0 of AZD1222 vaccination. The CDR3 region is CASSPAGASTDTQYF. The CDR3 DNA sequence: TGTGCCAGCTCACCGGCGGGAGCTAGCACAGATACGCAGTATTTT.